This T cell receptor beta chain was sequenced for a study of T cell repertoires in cytomegalovirus infection. Study-level information: Indications of both CMV infection and matching HLA type were provided by public TCR beta signatures. General study results and limits: The ex vivo response was dominated by HLA-C-restricted CMV-specific TCR beta clonotypes. Adding up the frequency of public TCR beta families identified people who carried CMV plus the relevant HLA.

This clonotype showed up many times. Its antigen remains unidentified. CDR1 is SGDLS, CDR2 YYNGEE, per germline. The CDR3 consists of 17 residues. V lost 0 bases to trimming and J lost 0 bases, with 15 bases between them. One entry per CDR3 protein, called by TCRdb with MiXCR from the reads. Altogether 500,000 or so distinct CDR3 sequences are present, 15% to 20% being singletons, with the ten largest covering roughly a quarter. The sequenced material came from CD8+ T cells from PBMCs. The receptor was isolated from a human donor in good health (CMV status not recorded). Some clones in this sample may be carry-over from other donors' samples. The chain is built from TRBV9 and TRBJ1-2, with D unclear. CDR3 nucleotides: TGTGCCAGCAGCGTAGAGGGCAGTTGGAGAGCTAACTATGGCTACACCTTC. It encodes CASSVEGSWRANYGYTF.